The T cell receptor beta chain described here comes from a study of identical twins. Study findings and constraints: Instead of following the same donors, the conclusions were based on cross-sectional statistical analysis. Abundant beta clonotypes from cord blood bore fewer insertions; memory repertoires lacked this pattern. The models gave estimates that fell short of the out-of-frame TCR alpha sharing seen in monozygotic twins.

The donors were all healthy and Caucasian. From the 5' RACE reads, TCRdb called clonotypes with MiXCR, one entry per CDR3 protein. The sample gives 700,000 or so distinct CDR3 sequences, more than 6.5% of which show up once; 0.98% is in the top ten. Comments on this clonotype: Its antigen is undetermined.

The CDR3 has 13 residues. The J segment lost 5 bases and the V segment lost 7 bases, leaving 4 bases of the junction unmatched. This sample was also put to use in a study of yellow fever vaccine responses in identical twins.

The TCR was taken from a young woman in good health. The V call is TRBV12-3 or TRBV12-4, the J call TRBJ1-5; 8 positions match TRBD1. The sequenced sample was PBMCs. The CDR3 is CASKGQADQPQHF. As DNA, the CDR3 is TGTGCCAGCAAGGGACAGGCAGATCAGCCCCAGCATTTT.